This T cell receptor (beta chain) derives from a study of blood T cell repertoires in COVID-19 (dated by TCRdb to the early 2020s). For the study in its entirety: The collaborator samples originated in the United States, Italy and Spain and spanned the acute and convalescent phases of COVID-19. The material from the prospective study consisted of cDNA or gDNA derived from T cells, B-cell-depleted T cells, or PBMCs. Subjects who had been exposed to COVID-19, were actively infected with it, or had recovered from it provided the deeply sampled blood TCRbeta repertoires that made up the dataset. The repertoires were released in a freely available public database intended as a resource for research on the immune response to SARS-CoV-2. The samples were drawn from the first 160 participants of the ongoing ImmuneRACE study and from 1,200 or so subjects provided by 6 global collaborators. The sample metadata nearly always contained a de-identified subject ID, COVID-19 status, age in years and sex. Where HLA class I and class II types were available, the types were taken from metadata supplied by the sample provider, not from assay-based typing. Results and caveats for the whole study, not just this receptor: Clinical and demographic metadata were provided uncurated, with the amount varying by source and participant.

Counted from cysteine to phenylalanine, this CDR3 has 19 amino acids. Here the CDR3 DNA is all that survives: 57 bases in frame from base 1. CDR1 SNHLY and CDR2 FYNNEI were looked up in the germline V gene. The junction carries 20 bases between V and J, which are trimmed by 5 bases and 0 bases respectively. This clone was seen once. The specificity of this receptor is unknown. No per-base quality is available; no much larger clone lies one base away. The immunoSEQ Assay, a bias-controlled multiplex PCR, was used to amplify TCRbeta CDR3 regions from genomic DNA. The study's processing was this. The number of nucleated cells in each sample was estimated by amplification of reference gene primers within the assay. Sequence reads were collapsed and filtered to measure the absolute abundance of every unique TCRbeta CDR3 rearrangement. For each sample, productive Simpson clonality was calculated as the square root of Simpson's diversity index over productive rearrangements. TCRdb mirrors the immuneACCESS table, restricted to in-frame sequences. Some clones are absent from its copies; in checked studies, under half trace to an unresolved V gene, and the reason for the others is unknown. Clone size and the V and J calls come from that table; the DNA yielded D and trimming. The sample has 160,000 or so clones on record, under 85% of them singletons. The leading ten clones occupy under 15% of the sample.

A second Seattle source provided samples from volunteer blood donors who had recovered from COVID-19. Whole blood was collected in K2EDTA tubes by collaborating institutions according to the institutions' own protocols. For TCRbeta analysis, collaborator samples were shipped as frozen whole blood, as isolated PBMCs, or as DNA extracted from either sample type. The sequence was collected from a man in his 70s who had recovered from COVID-19. Recombination linked TRBV2 to TRBJ2-6; perhaps TRBD1 is the D gene, with 5 bases matching. The sequencing input was peripheral blood. The DNA sequence is given as TGTGCCAGCAGTATCTTCAGGGTATTTTCATCCTCTGGGGCCAACGTCCTGACTTTC. This is translated as CASSIFRVFSSSGANVLTF.